What follows are 10 T cell receptor beta chains derived from one specimen sequenced in a study of blood T cell repertoires in COVID-19. Generated by immunoSEQ multiplex PCR, the TCRdb table keeps only in-frame clones and is missing some. The top ten clones hold 3% to 4% of a sample with around 150,000 clones, under 90% of them seen once. Sequencing used PBMCs or T cells enriched from blood (not recorded which). Every receptor here comes from a woman aged 60 to 75 who had recovered from COVID-19.

V is TRBV7-2 and J is TRBJ1-1; perhaps TRBD1 as D (5 bases). The length of the CDR3 is 14 residues. Germline V lookup: CDR1 SGHTA, CDR2 FQGNSA. The ends were cut back, 4 bases at V and 4 bases at J, with 13 bases in the middle. For the CDR3, the DNA is TGTGCCAGCAGCTCGCTGGGGCAGGGCACTGAAGCTTTCTTT. Its translation: CASSSLGQGTEAFF.

The count of this clone is one. The V gene is TRBV12-3 or TRBV12-4, the J gene TRBJ2-7; TRBD2 might be the D (5 bases). The CDR3 contains 11 residues. The V end lost 3 bases, the J end lost 5 bases, and 5 bases lay between the germline ends. Written as DNA, the CDR3 is TGTGCCAGCAGTTTCGGGGACGAGCAGTACTTC. It codes for CASSFGDEQYF.

V is TRBV30 and J is TRBJ2-3, with a weak D call TRBD2 (7 bases). In germline, CDR1 is GTSNPN, CDR2 SVGIG (reference sequence). This CDR3 is 16 amino acids long. Trimming removed 3 bases at V and 2 bases at J, with 18 bases between. CDR3 in amino acids: CAWRKVGGLYTDTQYF. CDR3 bases: TGTGCCTGGAGGAAGGTGGGGGGGCTATACACAGATACGCAGTATTTT.

This chain links TRBV24-1 with TRBJ2-5; 8 bases align to TRBD1. V gave up 7 bases and J gave up 4 bases; unmatched junction bases: 1. From germline, CDR1 is KGHDR and CDR2 SFDVKD. This CDR3 is 12 amino acids long. The CDR3 loop reads CATRGQGETQYF. The CDR3 nucleotides are TGTGCCACCAGAGGACAGGGAGAGACCCAGTACTTC.

The V and J genes are TRBV4-1 and TRBJ2-3; TRBD2 matches at 8 bases. Germline values: CDR1 MGHRA, CDR2 YSYEKL. J gave up 0 bases and V 4 bases, and 18 bases lay outside the gene matches. The CDR3 has 20 residues. CDR3 amino acids: CASSRYTGLTSVFSTDTQYF. The CDR3 nucleotides are TGCGCCAGCAGCCGCTACACTGGCCTGACTAGCGTATTCAGCACAGATACGCAGTATTTT.

V usage is TRBV7-2 and J usage is TRBJ2-7; 13 bases fit TRBD2. This CDR3 contains 16 residues. Germline values: CDR1 SGHTA, CDR2 FQGNSA. V trimming: 5 bases; J trimming: 0 bases; junction bases outside the gene matches: 4. The CDR3 spells CASSGGLAGASYEQYF. In DNA form, the CDR3 reads TGTGCCAGCAGCGGCGGACTAGCGGGGGCCTCCTACGAGCAGTACTTC.

The chain recombines TRBV12-3 or TRBV12-4 with TRBJ1-2, with no clear D. This CDR3 is 12 amino acids long. Trimming removed 5 bases at V and 3 bases at J, with 7 bases between. CDR3 sequence reads: CASSPTHYGYTF. CDR3 DNA sequence: TGTGCCAGCAGTCCTACTCACTATGGCTACACCTTC.

V gene TRBV9 combines with J gene TRBJ2-6; 10 positions agree with TRBD2. The V segment lost 1 base and the J segment 2 bases; nucleotides outside the gene matches: 6. This CDR3 is built from 18 residues. CDR1 SGDLS and CDR2 YYNGEE come from the germline V gene. For the CDR3, the DNA is TGTGCCAGCAGCGTAAGATCAGCGGGGGGGCCTGGGGCCAACGTCCTGACTTTC. The encoded protein is CASSVRSAGGPGANVLTF.

The chain uses TRBV29-1 and TRBJ2-2; a weak D match, TRBD2 (5 bases). The CDR3 is 14 residues long. In germline, CDR1 is SQVTM, CDR2 ANQGSEA. Between the trimmed V and J ends, which lost 6 bases and 4 bases, there was a span of 15 bases. This chain's CDR3 is CSVHPLDPTGELFF. CDR3 DNA sequence: TGCAGCGTCCATCCACTAGACCCCACCGGGGAGCTGTTTTTT.

The rearrangement uses TRBV2 and TRBJ1-5, with 9 bases matching TRBD1. The CDR3 runs 12 residues. Germline V gene sequence: CDR1 SNHLY, CDR2 FYNNEI. Losses at the gene ends were 5 bases for V and 11 bases for J; bases not matched to a gene: 4. CDR3 sequence: CASSYTGGSQHF. CDR3 in DNA: TGTGCCAGCAGTTATACAGGGGGCTCCCAGCATTTT.